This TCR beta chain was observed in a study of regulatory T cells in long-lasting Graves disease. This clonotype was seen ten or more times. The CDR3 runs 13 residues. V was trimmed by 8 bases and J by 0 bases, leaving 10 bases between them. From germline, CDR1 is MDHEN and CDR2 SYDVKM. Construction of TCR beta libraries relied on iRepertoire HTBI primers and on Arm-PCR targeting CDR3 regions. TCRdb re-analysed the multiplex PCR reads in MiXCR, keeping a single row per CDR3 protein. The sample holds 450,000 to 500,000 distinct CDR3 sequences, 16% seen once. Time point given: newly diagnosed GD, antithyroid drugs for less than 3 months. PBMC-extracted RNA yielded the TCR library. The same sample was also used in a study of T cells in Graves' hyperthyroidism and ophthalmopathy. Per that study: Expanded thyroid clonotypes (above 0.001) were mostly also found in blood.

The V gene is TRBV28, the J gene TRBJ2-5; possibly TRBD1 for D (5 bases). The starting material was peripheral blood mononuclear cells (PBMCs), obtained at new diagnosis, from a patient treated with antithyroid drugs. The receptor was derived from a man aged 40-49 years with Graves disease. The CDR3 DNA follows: TGTGCCAGCCTAAGGGGCCACCAAGAGACCCAGTACTTC. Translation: CASLRGHQETQYF.